This record covers a single TCR beta chain. Its antigen target is currently unknown. Base-call qualities are not available, and no considerably larger clone is one nucleotide away. Reading from cysteine to phenylalanine, the CDR3 counts 17 amino acids. Kept here is only the CDR3 DNA, which spans 51 bases and is read in frame from base 1. The V end gives up 3 bases and the J end 2 bases, leaving 7 bases in the junction not matched to a gene. CDR1 MNHNS and CDR2 SASEGT were looked up in the germline V gene. Using the deep immunoSEQ assay, multiplex PCR amplified TCR CDR3 regions from genomic DNA. Extracted genomic DNA from each cell subset was distributed evenly across all wells of several immunoSEQ 96-well plates, and each plate was treated as a replicate. Each replicate PCR for unsorted PBMC received about 300 ng genomic DNA, equal to 30,000 or so T cell genomes. Ten immunoSEQ deep assay plates were used to sequence the unsorted PBMC genomic DNA. Purified libraries were measured with a Qubit 3.0 fluorometer, size-checked on a Bioanalyzer 2100, and measured again with the KAPA Library Quantification kit. Every immunoSEQ 96-well plate was sequenced on a separate single-read 150-cycle Illumina NextSeq 550 flow cell. As for how the authors treated the data: The immunoSEQ output contained only junctional sequences without quality scores, so filtering could not match that applied to full-length reads. Sequences were annotated with PyIR, a Python wrapper for IgBLAST v1.9, and V/J genes and CDR3 were assigned using IMGT germline references. Reads were removed for weak V/J assignments (E-value above 1e-6), missing CDR3, stop codons, out-of-frame junctions, or ambiguous translated residues. V3J clonotypes were defined as sequences sharing an identical inferred V gene, J gene, and CDR3 amino acid sequence. Percentage overlap between repertoires was computed as shared unique clonotypes divided by the size of the smaller repertoire. RTK rarefaction, the Chao1 estimator, and Recon v2.1 estimates of unobserved clonotypes were used to assess repertoire richness. The table comes from immuneACCESS by way of TCRdb, which keeps in-frame sequences with V and J called. Part of the clones is missing from these tables; in studies checked, under half for an unresolved V gene and the rest for unknown reasons. The DNA gave D and trimming, while V, J and clone size come from that table. This sample gives about 490,000 clones in total; roughly 80% of them show up just once. The leading ten clones occupy about 12% of the sample.

This sample is part of a study of shared clonotypes between healthy human individuals (dated by TCRdb to about 2020). Regarding the research as a whole: The cohort included three men and a couple of women between 18 and 49 years of age. To estimate repertoire size and how much clonotypes are shared between individuals, the study performed deep sequencing of blood TCR repertoires from about five healthy adults. To increase sequencing depth and limit assay-specific biases, TCR repertoire library preparation and sequencing were carried out by different laboratories using diverse techniques. Each donor's leukapheresis produced roughly between roughly 0.85 and 9.5 billion PBMCs. What the research found in general, with its limitations: Because the study included only a small number of donors, the genetic and exposure-history diversity represented was limited. Sampling was restricted to blood, and TCR repertoires in tissue are likely to differ from TCR repertoires in blood. Based on pairwise subsampling, the degree of clonotype sharing among donors was expected to be affected by sequencing depth.

The donors were healthy, HIV-negative adults with no recently reported acute infections or vaccinations. All donors were Caucasian adults living in Nashville, Tennessee, USA. For unsorted samples, tens of millions of PBMCs were counted, and genomic DNA was extracted using the QIAamp DNA Blood Mini kit. After blood collection by leukapheresis, PBMCs were isolated using Ficoll-Histopaque density gradient centrifugation and then cryopreserved in the vapor phase of liquid nitrogen. Recombination joined TRBV6-1 with TRBJ2-3; 11 central nucleotides agree with TRBD2. The receptor was derived from a woman between 35 and 50 years old in good health. Some clones in this sample may be carry-over from other donors' samples. Sequencing was carried out using PBMCs. The nucleotide sequence is given as TGTGCCAGCAGTGACCCGGGACTAGCGGCTGACACAGATACGCAGTATTTT. Its translation is CASSDPGLAADTDTQYF.